The clone carrying this TCR beta chain has only a few counts. Its antigen is currently unknown. This sample was included in a study of cytomegalovirus exposure and HLA in healthy donors. Study-wide context: An early data release held 80 million or so unique TCRs from HLA-typed donors.

This CDR3 is 14 amino acids long. Germline trimming cut 6 bases from V and 6 bases from J; bases unmatched to any gene: 8. Germline CDR1 and CDR2: MNHEY and SMNVEV (reference sequence). General study findings and limits: Roughly 170 TCR beta chains were listed as cytomegalovirus-associated. Further analysis was carried out later, and it showed several of the most significant clusters appearing linked to common viral pathogens. A classifier reportedly called cytomegalovirus status with high sensitivity and specificity.

Primers: 60 Vbeta forward and 13 Jbeta reverse. Profiling relied on immunoSEQ multiplex PCR, and the TCRdb table lists in-frame clones only, not all of them. The profile shows 80,000 or so clones, roughly a tenth of them singletons. The sample consisted of PBMCs. This chain connects TRBV27 to TRBJ1-1; 9 bases map to TRBD1. The clonotype originates from a man aged 60 to 69 in good health and CMV-seropositive. CDR3 residues: CASSPGTGRAEAFF. The CDR3 bases are TGTGCCAGCAGCCCCGGGACAGGGAGGGCTGAAGCTTTCTTT.